Listed below are T cell receptor beta chains from one sample, sequenced in a study of cytomegalovirus exposure and HLA in healthy donors. Using immunoSEQ multiplex PCR, the repertoire was profiled, and TCRdb retains in-frame clones only, with some absent. In the table there are roughly 200,000 clones, over 70% of which are singletons. Sequencing input: PBMCs. All receptors come from a boy aged 2 to 9 in good health and CMV-seronegative. CDR3s include the opening cysteine and the closing phenylalanine or tryptophan. The D gene is left open where the match is weak. The listing skips clone size in some rows; elsewhere it reads once, few, many or a size class.

v_call	d_call	clone_size	j_call	cdr3_aa	cdr3_nt
TRBV4-2	TRBD1	NA	TRBJ1-2	CASSQGQGGYGYTF	TGTGCCAGCAGCCAAGGACAGGGTGGCTATGGCTACACCTTC
TRBV30	NA	NA	TRBJ2-1	CARGHYNEQFF	TGTGCCCGGGGACACTACAATGAGCAGTTCTTC
TRBV10-3	NA	NA	TRBJ1-1	CAISVSLQDPEAFF	TGTGCCATCAGTGTAAGTTTACAGGACCCTGAAGCTTTCTTT
TRBV19	TRBD2	NA	TRBJ2-2	CASSIRGGGGGELFF	TGTGCCAGTAGTATTCGGGGGGGAGGCGGCGGGGAGCTGTTTTTT
TRBV7-9	TRBD2	NA	TRBJ2-7	CASSPTSGSNYEQYF	TGTGCCAGCAGCCCGACTAGCGGGAGTAACTACGAGCAGTACTTC
TRBV6-5	NA	NA	TRBJ1-6	CASSWQDNSPLHF	TGTGCCAGCAGTTGGCAGGATAATTCACCCCTCCACTTT
TRBV9	TRBD1	NA	TRBJ2-6	CASSVDPRTGAGANVLTF	TGTGCCAGCAGCGTAGATCCGAGGACAGGGGCTGGGGCCAACGTCCTGACTTTC
TRBV7-2	TRBD2	once	TRBJ2-7	CASSLLGVGGLYEQYF	TGTGCCAGCAGCTTATTAGGAGTCGGGGGGTTGTACGAGCAGTACTTC
TRBV5-8	TRBD1	NA	TRBJ2-1	CASSDTDREFDYNEQFF	TGTGCCAGCAGCGATACGGACAGGGAATTTGACTACAATGAGCAGTTCTTC
TRBV18	TRBD1	NA	TRBJ2-6	CASTGQISGANVLTF	TGTGCCAGCACGGGACAGATCTCTGGGGCCAACGTCCTGACTTTC
TRBV6-4	TRBD1	once	TRBJ2-7	CASSEGTGGYEQYF	TGTGCCAGCAGTGAAGGGACAGGAGGGTACGAGCAGTACTTC
TRBV9	NA	NA	TRBJ2-2	CASSVEGRTGELFF	TGTGCCAGCAGCGTAGAGGGGCGCACCGGGGAGCTGTTTTTT
TRBV6-1	TRBD1	few	TRBJ2-1	CASSEDRGYNEQFF	TGTGCCAGCAGTGAAGACAGGGGGTACAATGAGCAGTTCTTC
TRBV7-6	NA	NA	TRBJ2-5	CASSSRQGGAIGETQYF	TGTGCCAGCAGCTCCCGACAAGGGGGGGCCATCGGGGAGACCCAGTACTTC
TRBV6-6	TRBD2	few	TRBJ2-1	CASSYGDYSYNEQFF	TGTGCCAGCAGTTATGGGGACTACTCCTACAATGAGCAGTTCTTC
TRBV18	NA	NA	TRBJ1-2	CASSPPSLYGYTF	TGTGCCAGCTCACCACCGAGTCTCTATGGCTACACCTTC
TRBV11-2	TRBD1	NA	TRBJ2-7	CASSRLDRAEQYF	TGTGCCAGCAGCCGACTCGACAGGGCCGAGCAGTACTTC
TRBV7-6	TRBD2	NA	TRBJ2-3	CASSLGSGGTGDTQYF	TGTGCCAGCAGCTTAGGTAGCGGGGGGACGGGGGATACGCAGTATTTT
TRBV9	TRBD1	NA	TRBJ2-2	CASSPRDRNTGELFF	TGTGCCAGCAGCCCGAGGGACAGGAACACCGGGGAGCTGTTTTTT
TRBV5-4	TRBD1	NA	TRBJ1-2	CASSLGQGADYGYTF	TGTGCCAGCAGCCTCGGACAGGGGGCGGATTATGGCTACACCTTC
TRBV15	TRBD1	NA	TRBJ1-4	CATSSDGQGRYSFEKLFF	TGTGCCACCAGCAGCGACGGACAGGGGAGGTATAGTTTTGAAAAACTGTTTTTT
TRBV2	TRBD1	NA	TRBJ1-1	CASSDTGTATYEAFF	TGTGCCAGCAGTGACACCGGGACAGCAACATATGAAGCTTTCTTT
TRBV27	TRBD1	NA	TRBJ2-1	CASSFSGAGGYNEQFF	TGTGCCAGCAGTTTTTCCGGGGCAGGGGGTTACAATGAGCAGTTCTTC
TRBV29-1	NA	NA	TRBJ1-1	CSVEPQGSVTEAFF	TGCAGCGTTGAACCCCAGGGATCGGTTACTGAAGCTTTCTTT
TRBV19	TRBD1	once	TRBJ2-3	CASSVKQGGTDTQYF	TGTGCCAGTAGCGTCAAACAGGGGGGTACAGATACGCAGTATTTT
TRBV5-1	NA	NA	TRBJ2-3	CASSLETREDTQYF	TGCGCCAGCAGCTTGGAAACTAGGGAGGATACGCAGTATTTT
TRBV29-1	NA	few	TRBJ2-7	CSVEVRGAYEQYF	TGCAGCGTTGAAGTCAGGGGGGCCTACGAGCAGTACTTC